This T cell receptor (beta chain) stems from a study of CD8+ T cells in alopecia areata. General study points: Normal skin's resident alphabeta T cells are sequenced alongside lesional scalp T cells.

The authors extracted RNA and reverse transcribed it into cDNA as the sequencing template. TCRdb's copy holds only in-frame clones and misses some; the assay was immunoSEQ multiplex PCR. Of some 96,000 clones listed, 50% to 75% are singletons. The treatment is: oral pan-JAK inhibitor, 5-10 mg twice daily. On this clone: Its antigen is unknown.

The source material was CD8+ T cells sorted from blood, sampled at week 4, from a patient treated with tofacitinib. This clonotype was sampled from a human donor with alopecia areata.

CDR3 coding DNA: TGCAGCGTGCTGGGGGGCGGCTATGGCTACACCTTC. The encoded protein is CSVLGGGYGYTF. This chain joins TRBV29-1 and TRBJ1-2; perhaps TRBD1 as D (6 bases). Germline V gives CDR1 SQVTM, CDR2 ANQGSEA. V lost 6 bases and J 4 bases, leaving 12 bases between the germline ends. The CDR3 sequence is 12 residues long.